This T cell receptor beta chain was recovered during a study of blood T cell repertoires in COVID-19. Overall study: The study drew acute and convalescent COVID-19 samples from the United States, Italy and Spain. Sources were T cells, B-cell-depleted T cells, or PBMCs; the material itself was cDNA or gDNA.

V lost 6 bases, J lost 8 bases, and 23 bases lay in between. This CDR3 spans 15 amino acids. Germline CDR1 and CDR2: SGHNT and YYREEE (reference sequence). In the original workflow: The authors estimated nucleated cell counts from reference gene primer amplification. Generated by immunoSEQ multiplex PCR, the TCRdb table keeps only in-frame clones and is missing some. V and J calls and clone size are those listed in that table; D and trimming were worked out from the DNA. In the table there are some 120,000 clones, 75% to 90% of which are singletons. This TCR was sampled from a human donor in a cohort sampled during active COVID-19. Sample: peripheral blood. The V gene is TRBV5-4, the J gene TRBJ1-1; TRBD1 is a possible D gene (5 bases). CDR3 DNA: TGTGCCAGCACCCAGGGAGGCGGGTCTAGAGAGGAAGCTTTCTTT. The encoded protein is CASTQGGGSREEAFF.